The present T cell receptor beta chain was sequenced within a study of blood T cells in healthy people across ages. This clonotype came up many times. Its antigen is unidentified. Germline V gene data show CDR1 as SGHTA and CDR2 as FQGNSA. Trimming removed 3 bases from V and 4 bases from J, with 18 bases in between. This CDR3 is built from 16 residues. Extracted total RNA amounted to at least 5.5 micrograms for each sample. A sample-barcoded 5' primer and a J-beta primer mix were used in a second PCR of roughly 7 to 11 cycles. Sequencing yielded, for each sample, at least 2.5 million paired-end reads carrying CDR3. MiXCR, run by TCRdb on the 5' RACE reads, gives a single entry per CDR3 protein. The sample comprises approximately 960,000 distinct CDR3 sequences, 25% to 35% of which are singletons, and 9.5% to 13% rests with the top ten. Overall study findings and caveats: Long-lived donors had more naive CD4+ cells and higher diversity than aged donors.

These data were likewise used in another study, on T cells of mothers and their children. That study reports: T cell clones that were persistent and microchimeric went undetected.

The chain joins TRBV7-2 to TRBJ1-2; D call uncertain. The source is a middle-aged woman in good health. Material for sequencing was blood. The CDR3 loop is CASSLDRRAYTYGYTF. The CDR3 DNA follows: TGTGCCAGCAGCTTGGATCGACGGGCGTATACCTATGGCTACACCTTC.